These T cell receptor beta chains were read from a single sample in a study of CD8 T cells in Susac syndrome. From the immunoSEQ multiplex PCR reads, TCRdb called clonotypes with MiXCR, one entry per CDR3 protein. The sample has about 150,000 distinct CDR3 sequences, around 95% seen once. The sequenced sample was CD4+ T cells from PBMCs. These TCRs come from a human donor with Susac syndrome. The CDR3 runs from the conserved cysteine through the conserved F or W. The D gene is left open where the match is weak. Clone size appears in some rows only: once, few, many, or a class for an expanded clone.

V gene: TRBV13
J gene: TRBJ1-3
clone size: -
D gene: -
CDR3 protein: CASSFLTGNTIYF
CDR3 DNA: TGTGCCAGCAGCTTTCTGACGGGAAACACCATATATTTT

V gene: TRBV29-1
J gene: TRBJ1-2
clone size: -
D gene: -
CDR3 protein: CSVLTGRYGYTF
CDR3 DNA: TGCAGCGTCCTGACAGGACGCTATGGCTACACCTTC

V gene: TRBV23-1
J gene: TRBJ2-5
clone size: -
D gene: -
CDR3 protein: CASGDRGETQYF
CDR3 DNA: TGCGCCAGCGGTGACCGCGGAGAGACCCAGTACTTC

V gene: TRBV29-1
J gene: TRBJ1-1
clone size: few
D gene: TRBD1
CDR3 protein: CSVSQGAQTEAFF
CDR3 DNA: TGCAGCGTCAGCCAGGGGGCGCAAACTGAAGCTTTCTTT

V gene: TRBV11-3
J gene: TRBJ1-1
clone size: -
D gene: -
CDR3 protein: CASSLAFDTEAFF
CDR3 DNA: TGTGCCAGCAGCTTAGCGTTCGACACTGAAGCTTTCTTT

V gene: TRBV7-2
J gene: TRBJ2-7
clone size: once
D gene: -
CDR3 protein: CASSTLGIAYEQYF
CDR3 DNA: TGTGCCAGCAGCACTCTAGGTATAGCCTACGAGCAGTACTTC

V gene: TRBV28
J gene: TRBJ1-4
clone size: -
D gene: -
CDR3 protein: CASSLTGPGLFF
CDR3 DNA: TGTGCCAGCAGTTTAACGGGTCCGGGCCTGTTTTTT

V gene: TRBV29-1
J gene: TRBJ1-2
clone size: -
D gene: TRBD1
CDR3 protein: CSVEDLGTVGYTF
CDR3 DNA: TGCAGCGTTGAAGACCTCGGGACAGTGGGCTACACCTTC

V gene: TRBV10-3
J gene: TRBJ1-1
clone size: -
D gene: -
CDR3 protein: CAISPRTDNTEAFF
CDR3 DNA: TGTGCCATCAGTCCTAGGACGGACAACACTGAAGCTTTCTTT

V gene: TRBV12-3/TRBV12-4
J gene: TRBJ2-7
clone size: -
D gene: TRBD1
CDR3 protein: CASSLALPLGQGAREQYF
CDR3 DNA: TGTGCCAGCAGTTTAGCTCTCCCCCTGGGACAGGGGGCGCGAGAGCAGTACTTC

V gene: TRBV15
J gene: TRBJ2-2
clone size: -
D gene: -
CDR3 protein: CATSRAGTYTGELFF
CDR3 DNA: TGTGCCACCAGCAGAGCGGGGACCTACACCGGGGAGCTGTTTTTT

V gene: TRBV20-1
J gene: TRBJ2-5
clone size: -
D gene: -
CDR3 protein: CSARDALSPQETQYF
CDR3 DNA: TGCAGTGCTAGAGATGCCCTCAGCCCCCAAGAGACCCAGTACTTC

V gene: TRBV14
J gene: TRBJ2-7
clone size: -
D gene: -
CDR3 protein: CASRAIQQVPDEQYF
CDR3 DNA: TGTGCCAGCAGGGCCATCCAACAGGTCCCCGACGAGCAGTACTTC

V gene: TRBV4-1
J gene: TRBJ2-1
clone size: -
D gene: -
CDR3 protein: CASSQDTLKQFF
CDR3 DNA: TGCGCCAGCAGCCAAGACACTTTAAAACAGTTCTTC

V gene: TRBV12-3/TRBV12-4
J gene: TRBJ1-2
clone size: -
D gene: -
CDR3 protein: CASRLRGTGYTF
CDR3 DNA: TGTGCCAGCAGGCTAAGGGGGACTGGCTACACCTTC

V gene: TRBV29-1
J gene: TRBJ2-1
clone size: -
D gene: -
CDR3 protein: CSVARGNEQFF
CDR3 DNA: TGCAGCGTTGCGCGAGGGAATGAGCAGTTCTTC

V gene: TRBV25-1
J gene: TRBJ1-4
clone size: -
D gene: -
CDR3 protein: CASSETPSGQLFF
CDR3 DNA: TGTGCCAGCAGTGAGACCCCCTCAGGGCAGCTGTTTTTT

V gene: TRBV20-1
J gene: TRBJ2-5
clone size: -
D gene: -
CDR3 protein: CSARVSPQEETQYF
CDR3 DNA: TGCAGTGCTAGAGTCTCCCCTCAGGAAGAGACCCAGTACTTC

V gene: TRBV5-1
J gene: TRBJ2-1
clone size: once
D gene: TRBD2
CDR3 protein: CASSPGGDSYNEQFF
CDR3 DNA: TGCGCCAGCAGCCCGGGGGGGGATTCCTACAATGAGCAGTTCTTC

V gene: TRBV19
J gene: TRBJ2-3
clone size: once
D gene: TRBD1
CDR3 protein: CASSTTHRGILADTQYF
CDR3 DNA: TGTGCCAGTAGTACTACACACAGGGGGATATTGGCAGATACGCAGTATTTT

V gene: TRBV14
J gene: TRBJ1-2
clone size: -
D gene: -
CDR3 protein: CASSPLRTSDGYTF
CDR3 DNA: TGTGCCAGCAGCCCATTGCGAACCAGCGATGGCTACACCTTC

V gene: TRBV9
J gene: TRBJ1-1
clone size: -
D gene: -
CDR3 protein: CASTTRGGEAFF
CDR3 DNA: TGTGCCAGCACGACCCGTGGGGGGGAAGCTTTCTTT

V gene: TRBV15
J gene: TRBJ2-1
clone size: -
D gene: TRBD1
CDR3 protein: CATSLPGQRPYNEQFF
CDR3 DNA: TGTGCCACCAGCCTTCCGGGACAGAGGCCTTACAATGAGCAGTTCTTC

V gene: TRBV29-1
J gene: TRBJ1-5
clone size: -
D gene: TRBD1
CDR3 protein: CSVGGQGSNQPQHF
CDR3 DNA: TGCAGCGTTGGGGGACAGGGTAGCAATCAGCCCCAGCATTTT

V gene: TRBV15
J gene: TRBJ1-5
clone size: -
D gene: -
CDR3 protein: CATSFRSQPQHF
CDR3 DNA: TGTGCCACCAGCTTCCGATCTCAGCCCCAGCATTTT

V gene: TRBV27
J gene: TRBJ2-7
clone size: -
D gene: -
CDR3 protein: CASSPRWDGSYEQYF
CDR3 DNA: TGTGCCAGCAGTCCCCGATGGGACGGGTCTTACGAGCAGTACTTC

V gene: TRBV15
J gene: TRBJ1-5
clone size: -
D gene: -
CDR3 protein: CATSRDRQGNQPQHF
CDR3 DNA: TGTGCCACCAGCAGAGATCGCCAGGGCAATCAGCCCCAGCATTTT

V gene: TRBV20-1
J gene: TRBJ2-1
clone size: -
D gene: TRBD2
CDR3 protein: CSASPTSGHYNEQFF
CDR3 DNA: TGCAGTGCTAGCCCTACTAGCGGACACTACAATGAGCAGTTCTTC

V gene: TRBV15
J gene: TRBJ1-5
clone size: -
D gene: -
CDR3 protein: CATSEGGRDQPQHF
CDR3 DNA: TGTGCCACCAGCGAAGGGGGAAGGGATCAGCCCCAGCATTTT

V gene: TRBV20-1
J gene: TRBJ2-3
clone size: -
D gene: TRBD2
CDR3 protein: CSARVSSGGANTQYF
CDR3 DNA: TGCAGTGCTAGAGTTTCTAGCGGGGGGGCTAATACGCAGTATTTT

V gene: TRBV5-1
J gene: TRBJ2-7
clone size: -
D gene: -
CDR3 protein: CASRLQYEQYF
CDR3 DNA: TGCGCCAGCCGCCTCCAATACGAGCAGTACTTC

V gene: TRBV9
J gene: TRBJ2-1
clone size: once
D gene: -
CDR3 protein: CASSRDGRRANEQFF
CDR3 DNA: TGTGCCAGCAGTCGAGATGGGCGGCGGGCCAATGAGCAGTTCTTC

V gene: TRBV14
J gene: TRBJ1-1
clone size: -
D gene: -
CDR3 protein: CASSQTTSSMPFF
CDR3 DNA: TGTGCCAGCAGCCAAACGACATCCTCGATGCCTTTCTTT

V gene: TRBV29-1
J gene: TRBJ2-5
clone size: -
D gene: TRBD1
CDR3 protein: CSIRTPGQGSETQYF
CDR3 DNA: TGCAGCATCCGAACCCCGGGACAGGGCTCTGAGACCCAGTACTTC

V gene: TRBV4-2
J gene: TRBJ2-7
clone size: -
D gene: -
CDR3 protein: CASSQEGKREQYF
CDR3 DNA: TGTGCCAGCAGCCAAGAGGGAAAGCGCGAGCAGTACTTC

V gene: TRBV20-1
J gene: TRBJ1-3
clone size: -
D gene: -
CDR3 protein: CSAMDASSGNTIYF
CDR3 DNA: TGCAGTGCTATGGACGCGAGCTCTGGAAACACCATATATTTT

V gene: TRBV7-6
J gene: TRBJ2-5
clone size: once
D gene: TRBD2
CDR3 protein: CASSPTSGAQTQYF
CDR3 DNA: TGTGCCAGCAGCCCCACTAGCGGGGCGCAGACCCAGTACTTC

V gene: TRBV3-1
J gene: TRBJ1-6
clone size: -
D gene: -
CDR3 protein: CASSQERPPLHF
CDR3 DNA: TGTGCCAGCAGCCAAGAACGCCCACCCCTCCACTTT

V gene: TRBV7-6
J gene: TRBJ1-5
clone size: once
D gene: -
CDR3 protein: CASSLGSDQPQHF
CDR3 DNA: TGTGCCAGCAGCTTAGGGTCGGATCAGCCCCAGCATTTT

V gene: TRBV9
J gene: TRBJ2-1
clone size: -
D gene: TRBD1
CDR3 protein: CASSVGAGTGEIEQFF
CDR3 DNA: TGTGCCAGCAGCGTAGGGGCTGGGACAGGGGAAATTGAGCAGTTCTTC

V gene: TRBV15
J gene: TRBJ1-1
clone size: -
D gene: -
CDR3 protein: CATSRTASYTEAFF
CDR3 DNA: TGTGCCACCAGCAGGACAGCCAGCTACACTGAAGCTTTCTTT

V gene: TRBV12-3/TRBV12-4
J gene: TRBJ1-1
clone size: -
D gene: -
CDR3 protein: CASSSRELNTEAFF
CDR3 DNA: TGTGCCAGCAGTTCTCGAGAGCTGAACACTGAAGCTTTCTTT

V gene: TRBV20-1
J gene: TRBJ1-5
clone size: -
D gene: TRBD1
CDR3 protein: CSARTGQGNQPQHF
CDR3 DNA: TGCAGTGCTAGAACGGGACAGGGCAATCAGCCCCAGCATTTT

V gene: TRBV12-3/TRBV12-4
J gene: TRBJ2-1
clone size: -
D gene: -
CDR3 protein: CASTFSRGGEQFF
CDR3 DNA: TGTGCCAGCACCTTTTCTAGGGGTGGTGAGCAGTTCTTC

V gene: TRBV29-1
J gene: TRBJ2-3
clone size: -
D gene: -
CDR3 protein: CSVARGRDTDTQYF
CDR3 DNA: TGCAGCGTTGCCCGGGGGCGCGACACAGATACGCAGTATTTT

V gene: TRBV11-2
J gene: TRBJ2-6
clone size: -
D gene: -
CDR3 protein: CASSYPGANVLTF
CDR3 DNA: TGTGCCAGCAGCTACCCTGGGGCCAACGTCCTGACTTTC

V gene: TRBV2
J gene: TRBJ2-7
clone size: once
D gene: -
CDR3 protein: CASSRQTYEQYF
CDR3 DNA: TGTGCCAGCAGTCGCCAAACCTACGAGCAGTACTTC

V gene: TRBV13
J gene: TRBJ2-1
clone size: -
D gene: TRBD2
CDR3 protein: CASSQGLAQFNEQFF
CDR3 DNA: TGTGCCAGCAGCCAGGGACTAGCGCAGTTCAATGAGCAGTTCTTC

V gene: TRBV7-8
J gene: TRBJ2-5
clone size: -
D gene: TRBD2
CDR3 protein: CASSPLAVMQETQYF
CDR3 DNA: TGTGCCAGCAGCCCCCTAGCGGTGATGCAAGAGACCCAGTACTTC

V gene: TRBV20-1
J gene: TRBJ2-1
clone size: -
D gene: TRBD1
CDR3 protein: CSASNRGTEQFF
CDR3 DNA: TGCAGTGCTTCTAACAGGGGTACTGAGCAGTTCTTC

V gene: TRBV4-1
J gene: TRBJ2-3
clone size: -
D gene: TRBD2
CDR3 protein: CASSQTAGGGAVTDTQYF
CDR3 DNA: TGCGCCAGCAGCCAGACAGCGGGCGGGGGGGCAGTCACAGATACGCAGTATTTT

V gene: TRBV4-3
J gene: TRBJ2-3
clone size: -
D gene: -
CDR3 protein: CASSQEGGTDTQYF
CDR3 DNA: TGCGCCAGCAGCCAAGAGGGGGGCACAGATACGCAGTATTTT

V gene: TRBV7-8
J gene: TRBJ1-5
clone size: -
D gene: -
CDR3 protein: CASSLGRRDQPQHF
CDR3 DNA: TGTGCCAGCAGCTTAGGGCGGAGGGATCAGCCCCAGCATTTT

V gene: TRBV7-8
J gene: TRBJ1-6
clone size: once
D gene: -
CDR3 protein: CASSLAPLWRAYNSPLHF
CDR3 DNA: TGTGCCAGCAGCTTAGCCCCTTTGTGGAGGGCCTATAATTCACCCCTCCACTTT

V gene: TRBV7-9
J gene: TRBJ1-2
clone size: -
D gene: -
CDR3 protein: CASSLDLGGYTF
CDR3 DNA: TGTGCCAGCAGCTTAGATCTGGGGGGCTACACCTTC

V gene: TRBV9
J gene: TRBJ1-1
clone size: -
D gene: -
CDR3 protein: CASSVGRLNTEAFF
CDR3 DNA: TGTGCCAGCAGCGTGGGCAGACTGAACACTGAAGCTTTCTTT

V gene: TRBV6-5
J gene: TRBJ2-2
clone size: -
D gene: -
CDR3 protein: CASSYSIPAGNTGELFF
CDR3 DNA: TGTGCCAGCAGTTACTCGATTCCAGCGGGGAACACCGGGGAGCTGTTTTTT

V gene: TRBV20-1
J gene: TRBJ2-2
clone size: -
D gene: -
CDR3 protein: CSAQLRHGELFF
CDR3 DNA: TGCAGTGCCCAATTACGTCACGGGGAGCTGTTTTTT

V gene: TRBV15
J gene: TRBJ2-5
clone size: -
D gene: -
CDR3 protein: CATSHLIGETQYF
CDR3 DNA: TGTGCCACCAGCCACCTCATTGGGGAGACCCAGTACTTC

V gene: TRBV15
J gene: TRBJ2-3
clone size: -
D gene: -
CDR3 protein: CATSRGNSAQYF
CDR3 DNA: TGTGCCACCAGCAGAGGGAACAGCGCGCAGTATTTT